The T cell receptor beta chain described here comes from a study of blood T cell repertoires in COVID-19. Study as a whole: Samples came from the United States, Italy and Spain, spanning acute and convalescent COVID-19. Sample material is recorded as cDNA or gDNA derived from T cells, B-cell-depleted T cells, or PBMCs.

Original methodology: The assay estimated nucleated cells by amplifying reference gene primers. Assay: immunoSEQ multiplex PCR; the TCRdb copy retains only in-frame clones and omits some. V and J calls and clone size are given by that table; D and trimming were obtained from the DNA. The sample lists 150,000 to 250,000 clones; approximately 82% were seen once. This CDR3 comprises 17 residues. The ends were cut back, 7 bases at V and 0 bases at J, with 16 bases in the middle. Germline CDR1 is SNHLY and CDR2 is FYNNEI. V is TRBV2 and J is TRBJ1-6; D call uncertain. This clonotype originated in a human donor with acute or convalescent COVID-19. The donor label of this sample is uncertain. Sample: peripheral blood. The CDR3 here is CASTGEGRTSYNSPLHF. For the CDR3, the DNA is TGTGCCAGCACCGGGGAAGGGAGAACCTCCTATAATTCACCCCTCCACTTT.